The 6 T cell receptor beta chains given below trace back to one sample, sequenced in a study of technical replicates of blood from a handful of donors. Generated by immunoSEQ multiplex PCR, the TCRdb table keeps only in-frame clones and is missing some. The sample gives tens of thousands of clones, 85% to 95% of which show up once; about 2.9% is in the top ten. Sequencing used PBMCs. The receptors here all came from a human donor in good health. Some clones in this sample may be carry-over from other donors' samples.

This chain connects TRBV25-1 to TRBJ2-7; D is unresolved. This CDR3 spans 12 amino acids. Germline CDR1 is MGHDK and CDR2 is SYGVNS. V lost 8 bases and J 7 bases, leaving 15 bases between the germline ends. In DNA, the CDR3 is TGTGCCAGCTGGAGTGTGGGTGGGGAGCAGTACTTC. Its protein product is CASWSVGGEQYF.

The chain has TRBV7-7 and TRBJ2-2, with D hard to call. The CDR3 contains 15 residues. With 2 bases removed from V and 4 bases from J, the gap between germline ends came to 11 bases. The V gene's germline CDR1 is SSHAT and CDR2 FNYEAQ (reference sequence). CDR3 loop: CASSLTNAGTGELFF. CDR3 in DNA: TGTGCCAGCAGCTTAACGAACGCAGGCACCGGGGAGCTGTTTTTT.

The gene calls are TRBV10-3 and TRBJ1-1; tentative D call: TRBD1 (6 bases). The ends were cut back, 6 bases at V and 7 bases at J, with 9 bases in the middle. There are 11 residues in the CDR3. In germline, CDR1 is ENHRY, CDR2 SYGVKD. CDR3 in amino acids: CAIRGAGEAFF. Here the CDR3 DNA reads TGTGCCATCAGGGGGGCCGGTGAAGCTTTCTTT.

The rearrangement uses TRBV7-8 and TRBJ2-1; the D is unclear. Trimming removed 1 base from V and 9 bases from J, with 4 bases in between. The CDR3 runs to 11 residues. In germline, CDR1 is SGHVS, CDR2 FQNEAQ. The CDR3, as DNA: TGTGCCAGCAGCTTAGTTCGTGAGCAGTTCTTC. Translated, it gives CASSLVREQFF.

This chain links TRBV4-3 with TRBJ2-7, with D perhaps TRBD1 (5 bases). The ends were cut back, 4 bases at V and 5 bases at J, with 18 bases in the middle. Germline V gene data show CDR1 as LGHNA and CDR2 as YSLEER. The CDR3 length is 15 residues. This chain's CDR3 is CASSLERAGNHEQYF. For the CDR3, the DNA is TGCGCCAGCAGCCTGGAAAGGGCAGGGAACCACGAGCAGTACTTC.

The chain links TRBV15 to TRBJ2-5; 7 bases are shared with TRBD2. V lost 6 bases, J lost 9 bases, and 7 bases stayed unmatched. Germline V gene lookup returns CDR1 LNHNV and CDR2 YYDKDF (reference sequence). CDR3 length equals 12 residues. Here the CDR3 reads CATRSDRGAQYF. CDR3 DNA: TGTGCCACCAGGTCAGATCGGGGGGCCCAGTACTTC.